A single sample gave rise to the 8 T cell receptor beta chains below, sequenced in a study of cytomegalovirus exposure and HLA in healthy donors. PCR amplification relied on 60 Vbeta primers (plus 13 Jbeta primers). Sequencing used immunoSEQ multiplex PCR; TCRdb keeps in-frame clones, though not all of them. The data contain under 150,000 clones, approximately 80% of them singletons. Source material: PBMCs. The receptor source for this set is a man younger than 30 in good health and CMV-seronegative.

The chain recombines TRBV29-1 with TRBJ1-1; 9 nucleotides match TRBD1. The germline V gene encodes CDR1 SQVTM and CDR2 ANQGSEA. The CDR3 has 12 amino acids. The CDR3, as DNA: TGCAGGGCTACAGGGGGCGGCACTGAAGCTTTCTTT. The encoded protein is CRATGGGTEAFF.

This sequence joins TRBV5-1 and TRBJ1-6; D gene ambiguous. The CDR3 length is 14 residues. Trimming removed 0 bases at V and 5 bases at J, with 6 bases between. The germline CDR1 and CDR2 sequences are SGHRS and YFSETQ. DNA of the CDR3: TGCGCCAGCAGCTTGGGGCAGAATAATTCACCCCTCCACTTT. Translating gives CASSLGQNNSPLHF.

Only a few counts were recorded for this clone. The V call is TRBV29-1, the J call TRBJ2-3; 7 bases are shared with TRBD2. The CDR3 sequence is 11 residues long. The junction had 4 bases not matched to a gene; V was cut back by 0 bases and J by 13 bases. CDR1 and CDR2 from the germline V gene are SQVTM and ANQGSEA. CDR3 region: CSVEDPGRKYF. In DNA, the CDR3 is TGCAGCGTTGAAGACCCCGGGAGGAAGTATTTT.

This rearrangement joins TRBV30 to TRBJ1-1, with 7 nucleotides matching TRBD1. The CDR3 length is 13 residues. The junction had 0 bases not matched to a gene; V was cut back by 2 bases and J by 0 bases. Germline-derived CDR1 and CDR2 are GTSNPN and SVGIG (reference sequence). As DNA, the CDR3 is TGTGCCTGGAGTACAGGGGTGAACACTGAAGCTTTCTTT. It yields the protein CAWSTGVNTEAFF.

This rearrangement joins TRBV2 to TRBJ2-1; 8 bases are a match to TRBD1. Germline V gene lookup returns CDR1 SNHLY and CDR2 FYNNEI. With 8 bases clipped from V and 8 bases from J, the junction kept 5 bases outside the gene matches. The CDR3 is 12 amino acids. CDR3 DNA sequence: TGTGCCAGCCTCACAGGGGGAGATGAGCAGTTCTTC. Protein product: CASLTGGDEQFF.

This clone appeared a few times. This sequence joins TRBV6-6 and TRBJ2-3; TRBD1 might be the D (5 bases). CDR1 and CDR2 from the germline V gene are MNHNY and SVGAGI (reference sequence). The CDR3 is 13 residues long. V was cut by 8 bases and J by 2 bases, with 11 bases left in between. The CDR3 DNA sequence: TGTGCCAGCTCCGAAGGGGACACAGATACGCAGTATTTT. Its translation: CASSEGDTDTQYF.

V and J are TRBV29-1 and TRBJ2-1; 11 nucleotides line up with TRBD2. Looked up from germline, CDR1 is SQVTM and CDR2 is ANQGSEA. J lost 5 bases, V lost 6 bases, and 6 bases had no gene match. This CDR3 is built from 14 residues. The CDR3 coding sequence is TGCAGCGTCCAAGGGGGACTAGCGGACAATGAGCAGTTCTTC. It yields the protein CSVQGGLADNEQFF.

The chain carries TRBV5-8 and TRBJ2-3, with TRBD2 matching 7 bases. The CDR3 spans 17 residues. V was clipped by 3 bases and J by 3 bases; unmatched bases: 13. The germline CDR1 and CDR2 sequences are SGHTS and YDEGEE. The CDR3 here is CASSSAPAGVGTDTQYF. CDR3 DNA sequence: TGTGCCAGCAGCTCGGCCCCTGCGGGGGTTGGGACAGATACGCAGTATTTT.